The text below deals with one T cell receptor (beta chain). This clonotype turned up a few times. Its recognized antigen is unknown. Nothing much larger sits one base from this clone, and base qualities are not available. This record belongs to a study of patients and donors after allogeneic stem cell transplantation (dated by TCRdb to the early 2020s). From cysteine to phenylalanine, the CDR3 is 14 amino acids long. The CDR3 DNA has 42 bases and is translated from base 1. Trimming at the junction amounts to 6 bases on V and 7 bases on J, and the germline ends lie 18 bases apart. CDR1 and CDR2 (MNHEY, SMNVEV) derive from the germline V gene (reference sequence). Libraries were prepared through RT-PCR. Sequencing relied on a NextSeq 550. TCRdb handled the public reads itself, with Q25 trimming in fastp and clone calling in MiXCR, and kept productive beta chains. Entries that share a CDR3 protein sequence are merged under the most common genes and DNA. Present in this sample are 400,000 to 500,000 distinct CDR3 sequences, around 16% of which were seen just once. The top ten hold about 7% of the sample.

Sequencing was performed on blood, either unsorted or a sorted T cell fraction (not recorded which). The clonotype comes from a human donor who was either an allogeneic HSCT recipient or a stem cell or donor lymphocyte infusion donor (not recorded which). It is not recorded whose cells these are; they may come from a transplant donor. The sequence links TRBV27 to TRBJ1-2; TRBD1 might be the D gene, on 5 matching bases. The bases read TGTGCCAGCAGGGGTCAGGGCGACGGGTCTGGCTACACCTTC. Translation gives CASRGQGDGSGYTF.